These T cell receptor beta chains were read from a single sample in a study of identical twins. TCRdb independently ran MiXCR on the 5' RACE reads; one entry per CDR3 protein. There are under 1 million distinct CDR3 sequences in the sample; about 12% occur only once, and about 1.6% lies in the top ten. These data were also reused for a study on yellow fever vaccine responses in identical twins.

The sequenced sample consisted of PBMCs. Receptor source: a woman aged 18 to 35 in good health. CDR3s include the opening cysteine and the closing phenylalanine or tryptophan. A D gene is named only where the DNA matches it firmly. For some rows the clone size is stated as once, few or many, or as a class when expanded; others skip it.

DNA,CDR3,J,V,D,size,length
TGTGCCAGCAGTTTAAGGGACAGGGGACCCTCAGAGACCCAGTACTTC,CASSLRDRGPSETQYF,TRBJ2-5,TRBV28,TRBD1,-,16
TGTGCCAGCAGGCCCCAGACAGGGTACAATGAGCAGTTCTTC,CASRPQTGYNEQFF,TRBJ2-1,TRBV12-3/TRBV12-4,TRBD1,few,14
TGTGCCAGCAGTGCAGTGCGGGGGGGTACTGGAGATACGCAGTATTTT,CASSAVRGGTGDTQYF,TRBJ2-3,TRBV6-1,TRBD2,-,16
TGTGCCACCAGTGTAGCCCGGGGGGTTGGTGAGCAGTTCTTC,CATSVARGVGEQFF,TRBJ2-1,TRBV15,TRBD2,few,14
TGCAGTGCGGAGTCGGGCCTAGCGTCACTCTACGAGCAGTACTTC,CSAESGLASLYEQYF,TRBJ2-7,TRBV20-1,-,many,15
TGTGCCAGTAGTACCGCGCAAACTAGTACAGATACGCAGTATTTT,CASSTAQTSTDTQYF,TRBJ2-3,TRBV19,-,-,15
TGCAGTGCCGGAGACAGTGATTCTGGAAACACCATATATTTT,CSAGDSDSGNTIYF,TRBJ1-3,TRBV20-1,-,few,14
TGCAGTGCTTCTCAGGGGACTGGCTACACCTTC,CSASQGTGYTF,TRBJ1-2,TRBV20-1,-,-,11
TGCGCCAGCAGCCGCACGGGGACACTGCGTTATGGCTACACCTTC,CASSRTGTLRYGYTF,TRBJ1-2,TRBV4-1,-,few,15
TGTGCCAGCAGTTACGTCCGGGCCGGGGGTGAGCAGTTCTTC,CASSYVRAGGEQFF,TRBJ2-1,TRBV6-5,-,-,14
TGCAGCGTGGCAATCGACGGCGACACTGAAGCTTTCTTT,CSVAIDGDTEAFF,TRBJ1-1,TRBV29-1,-,few,13
TGTGCTGGGGGGCCAGGGCAAGAGACCCAGTACTTC,CAGGPGQETQYF,TRBJ2-5,TRBV10-3,-,few,12
TGTGCCAGCAGACGCGCCCGGGACTATAACTATGGCTACACCTTC,CASRRARDYNYGYTF,TRBJ1-2,TRBV6-1,-,-,15
TGTGCCAGCAGCGACGGGGCTAGCGGGGGGGCGCGAAATGAGCAGTTCTTC,CASSDGASGGARNEQFF,TRBJ2-1,TRBV5-4,TRBD2,-,17
TGTGCCAGCAGCTCTAGCTCGAGGTTCAATGAGCAGTTCTTC,CASSSSSRFNEQFF,TRBJ2-1,TRBV7-7,-,many,14
TGCAGTGCTAGAAGGGTGCAGTCTGGGATGTTTTTT,CSARRVQSGMFF,TRBJ1-4,TRBV20-1,-,few,12
TGTGCCAGCAGCGCGGGGTGGGGCTATGAGCAGTTCTTC,CASSAGWGYEQFF,TRBJ2-1,TRBV7-2,-,few,13
TGTGCCAGCAGCTACAGGGGGTACTCCTACGAGCAGTACTTC,CASSYRGYSYEQYF,TRBJ2-7,TRBV6-2/TRBV6-3,TRBD1,few,14
TGTGCCAGCAGCCCCAGACAGGGGAGGGGGAACACTGAAGCTTTCTTT,CASSPRQGRGNTEAFF,TRBJ1-1,TRBV7-9,TRBD1,few,16